What follows are 32 T cell receptor beta chains derived from one specimen sequenced in a study of T cell responses to AZD1222 COVID-19 vaccine. Sequenced by immunoSEQ multiplex PCR; TCRdb stores in-frame clones only, minus some. Among roughly 83,000 clones, 86% were seen once, and the ten largest hold 7.5% to 9%. This specimen consisted of peripheral blood, obtained on day 0 of AZD1222 vaccination. The source of these receptors is an adult in good health.

Comment on this clone: A read error may produce the germline difference seen at one junction end. This chain uses TRBV28 with TRBJ1-1; tentative D call: TRBD1 (6 bases). This CDR3 spans 16 amino acids. Germline V gene data show CDR1 as MDHEN and CDR2 as SYDVKM. CDR3 nucleotide sequence: TGTGCCAGCAGATTATCGGGGGGGGCTCGGAACACTGAAGCTTTCTTT. Its translation: CASRLSGGARNTEAFF.

J is TRBJ1-6 and V is TRBV2, with D unresolved. Trimming took 1 base from V and 5 from J, leaving 12 bases between them. This CDR3 is 16 amino acids long. The germline V gene encodes CDR1 SNHLY and CDR2 FYNNEI. The CDR3 DNA reads TGTGCCAGCAGTGAAGGAAGGGTAGGAAATAATTCACCCCTCCACTTT. As protein: CASSEGRVGNNSPLHF.

This chain links TRBV7-2 with TRBJ2-1, with a tentative D call TRBD1 (5 bases). This CDR3 is 15 amino acids long. Germline assignment: CDR1 SGHTA and CDR2 FQGNSA. V lost 1 base, J lost 6 bases, and 13 bases lay in between. This CDR3 reads CASSLGRVPRNEQFF. The CDR3 bases are TGTGCCAGCAGCTTAGGCAGGGTCCCTCGCAATGAGCAGTTCTTC.

V and J are TRBV28 and TRBJ2-1; D is ambiguous. The CDR3 spans 13 residues. Trimming removed 3 bases at V and 10 bases at J, with 13 bases between. CDR1 is MDHEN and CDR2 is SYDVKM in the germline V gene. CDR3 residues: CASSLPQGQEQFF. The CDR3 DNA reads as TGTGCCAGCAGTTTGCCACAAGGGCAGGAGCAGTTCTTC.

In its sample, this clone ranks as medium-sized. This chain joins TRBV13 and TRBJ2-1; TRBD2 matches 10 bases. The germline gives CDR1 PRHDT, CDR2 FYEKMQ (reference sequence). The V gene end was trimmed by 5 bases and the J gene end by 8 bases; junction bases not matched to a gene: 9. The CDR3 has 15 residues. CDR3 sequence: CASSPAGGTGDEQFF. The DNA of the CDR3 is TGTGCCAGCAGCCCAGCGGGAGGGACGGGGGATGAGCAGTTCTTC.

V and J are TRBV11-2 and TRBJ1-1; 7 nucleotides align to TRBD1. Germline V lookup: CDR1 SGHAT, CDR2 FQNNGV. Trimming took 3 bases from V and 1 from J; bases not matched to a gene: 5. This CDR3 contains 15 residues. The CDR3 coding sequence is TGTGCCAGCAGCTTTTACAGGGGCCCGAACACTGAAGCTTTCTTT. It specifies CASSFYRGPNTEAFF.

V usage is TRBV4-1 and J usage is TRBJ2-1; D possibly corresponds to TRBD1 (8 bases). The CDR3 contains 17 residues. The V gene lost 5 bases and the J gene lost 3 bases, with 20 bases spanning the gap. Germline V lookup: CDR1 MGHRA, CDR2 YSYEKL. CDR3 sequence reads: CASSRPGRDRYYNEQFF. DNA of the CDR3: TGCGCCAGCAGCAGGCCAGGGAGGGACAGGTACTACAATGAGCAGTTCTTC.

CDR3 bases: TGTGCCAGCAGCAGCGGCAGGGAGGTAGATGAGCAGTTCTTC. Translated, it gives CASSSGREVDEQFF. The chain uses TRBV21-1 and TRBJ2-1; the DNA was not compared with TRBD2, the D call given in the table. TRBV21-1 is assigned pseudogene status. This CDR3 contains 14 residues.

The chain uses TRBV18 and TRBJ1-5, with no clear D. There are 16 residues in the CDR3. Trimming stripped 1 base from V and 2 bases from J, with 12 bases between. CDR1 KGHSH and CDR2 LQKENI come from the germline V gene. The CDR3 coding sequence is TGTGCCAGCTCACCACAAGAGCGGTATGGCAATCAGCCCCAGCATTTT. Translated, it gives CASSPQERYGNQPQHF. Supplemented by reference TRBV18 and TRBJ1-5, the full variable domain reads NAGVMQNPRHLVRRRGQEARLRCSPMKGHSHVYWYRQLPEEGLKFMVYLQKENIIDESGMPKERFSAEFPKEGPSILRIQQVVRGDSAAYFCASSPQERYGNQPQHFGDGTRLSIL.

The chain is built from TRBV2 and TRBJ2-1; D is undetermined. Per the germline V gene, CDR1 is SNHLY and CDR2 is FYNNEI. The CDR3 covers 11 residues. The ends were cut back, 2 bases at V and 9 bases at J, with 5 bases in the middle. The CDR3 region is CASSEMGEQFF. The CDR3 region has the DNA TGTGCCAGCAGTGAAATGGGTGAGCAGTTCTTC.

This clone has just one count. V is TRBV10-3 and J is TRBJ2-1; 9 positions agree with TRBD1. V dropped 2 bases and J dropped 5; count of bases not matched to a gene: 4. This CDR3 comprises 15 residues. CDR1 and CDR2 from the germline V gene are ENHRY and SYGVKD. The DNA of the CDR3 is TGTGCCATCAGTGAGGGAGGACAGGGGCACAATGAGCAGTTCTTC. This translates into CAISEGGQGHNEQFF.

The sample holds one count of this clone. The gene calls are TRBV3-1 (or the pseudogene TRBV3-2) and TRBJ1-6, with 7 bases matching TRBD1. V trimming: 3 bases; J trimming: 0 bases; junction bases outside the gene matches: 8. Per the germline V gene, CDR1 is LGHDT and CDR2 is YNNKEL (reference sequence). The CDR3 loop spans 18 amino acids. This CDR3 is CASSQGQLRSSYNSPLHF. CDR3 nucleotide sequence: TGTGCCAGCAGCCAGGGACAGCTGAGAAGCTCCTATAATTCACCCCTCCACTTT.

The chain employs TRBV2 and TRBJ2-1; no firm D call. CDR3 length equals 11 residues. V was shortened by 2 bases and J by 9 bases, with 5 bases between the two germline ends. CDR1 is SNHLY and CDR2 is FYNNEI in the germline V gene. For the CDR3, the DNA is TGTGCCAGCAGTGAATATCTTGAGCAGTTCTTC. Protein: CASSEYLEQFF.

This clone was recorded once. The genes are TRBV5-5 and TRBJ1-4; D remains unclear. Germline-derived CDR1 and CDR2 are SGHKS and YYEKEE (reference sequence). V lost 0 bases and J lost 8, with 5 bases in between. The CDR3 runs 12 residues. The CDR3 region is CASSLVGEKLFF. The CDR3 nucleotides are TGTGCCAGCAGCTTGGTCGGCGAAAAACTGTTTTTT.

DNA for the CDR3: TGTGCCAGCAGTCGTTACATGGGCACAGATACGCAGTATTTT. It codes for CASSRYMGTDTQYF. The chain combines TRBV6-5 with TRBJ2-3, with unresolved D. Germline CDR1 is MNHEY and CDR2 is SVGAGI. Trimming left V 5 bases short and J 1 base short, with 10 bases between. This CDR3 has 14 amino acids.

This clone has just a few counts. J is TRBJ1-3 and V is TRBV18; D unresolved. V lost 3 bases, J lost 1 base, and 13 bases lay in between. In germline, CDR1 is KGHSH, CDR2 LQKENI. CDR3 length: 16 amino acids. The CDR3 bases are TGTGCCAGCTCACCCAGCGCCCTAGTTTCTGGAAACACCATATATTTT. Protein sequence: CASSPSALVSGNTIYF.

This chain links TRBV28 with TRBJ2-3; 9 bases match TRBD1. The germline CDR1 and CDR2 sequences are MDHEN and SYDVKM. Germline trimming cut 2 bases from V and 1 base from J; bases unmatched to any gene: 1. This CDR3 has 15 residues. CDR3 nucleotide sequence: TGTGCCAGCAGTTTAGGGACAGGGCGCACAGATACGCAGTATTTT. This sequence encodes CASSLGTGRTDTQYF.

V gene TRBV24-1 combines with J gene TRBJ1-3; D call uncertain. Trimming removed 8 bases at V and 2 bases at J, with 9 bases between. The CDR3 covers 13 residues. Germline assignment: CDR1 KGHDR and CDR2 SFDVKD. CDR3 DNA sequence: TGTGCCACCAACCTAGCCCCTGGAAACACCATATATTTT. Residues: CATNLAPGNTIYF.

The chain recombines TRBV5-1 with TRBJ2-5; possibly TRBD2 for D (6 bases). The germline CDR1 and CDR2 sequences are SGHRS and YFSETQ. The CDR3 is 14 residues long. V lost 4 bases and J lost 0, with 10 bases in between. CDR3 sequence reads: CASSGGTYQETQYF. CDR3 DNA sequence: TGCGCCAGCAGCGGGGGGACGTACCAAGAGACCCAGTACTTC.

This chain's CDR3 is CASNQALGSSYNSPLHF. The CDR3 DNA is TGTGCCAGCAACCAAGCCCTCGGGAGCTCCTATAATTCACCCCTCCACTTT. This chain joins TRBV28 and TRBJ1-6; D not certain. Trimming left V 7 bases short and J 0 bases short, with 16 bases between. The V gene's germline CDR1 is MDHEN and CDR2 SYDVKM. The CDR3 covers 17 residues.

The chain is built from TRBV5-1 and TRBJ1-5, with unresolved D. Trimming pared 0 bases from V and 2 bases from J, leaving 12 bases between. This CDR3 has 16 amino acids. CDR1 and CDR2 (germline): SGHRS, YFSETQ. The CDR3 DNA reads as TGCGCCAGCAGCTTGGGGGCGGGTATGGGCAATCAGCCCCAGCATTTT. Translated, it gives CASSLGAGMGNQPQHF.

The chain has TRBV11-2 and TRBJ2-7, with D hard to call. This CDR3 is 14 amino acids long. Germline V lookup: CDR1 SGHAT, CDR2 FQNNGV. The V end was cut by 1 base, the J end by 7 bases, with 14 bases between. CDR3: CASSLGAGPWEQYF. Here the CDR3 DNA reads TGTGCCAGCAGCTTAGGGGCAGGACCTTGGGAGCAGTACTTC.

The chain joins TRBV28 to TRBJ1-6; D is possibly TRBD1 (6 bases). Trimming pared 2 bases from V and 8 bases from J, leaving 10 bases between. The CDR3 has 14 amino acids. CDR1 is MDHEN and CDR2 is SYDVKM in the germline V gene. As DNA, the CDR3 is TGTGCCAGCAGTTTAACAGGGCGGGATTCACCCCTCCACTTT. Amino acids: CASSLTGRDSPLHF. The full variable domain, with the rest looked up from reference TRBV28 and TRBJ1-6, is DVKVTQSSRYLVKRTGEKVFLECVQDMDHENMFWYRQDPGLGLRLIYFSYDVKMKEKGDIPEGYSVSREKKERFSLILESASTNQTSMYLCASSLTGRDSPLHFGNGTRLTVT.

Concerning this clone: The junction differs from germline at one of its ends, possibly a read error. This chain joins TRBV7-7 and TRBJ2-1, with no clear D. The CDR3 extends over 13 amino acids. Germline V gene data show CDR1 as SSHAT and CDR2 as FNYEAQ (reference sequence). The CDR3 region is CASSLGLINEQFF. CDR3 DNA sequence: TGTGCTAGCAGCTTAGGCCTGATCAATGAGCAGTTCTTC.

The chain is built from TRBV19 and TRBJ2-7; D is unclear. The germline V gene encodes CDR1 LNHDA and CDR2 SQIVND (reference sequence). The CDR3 length is 11 residues. Trimming left V 10 bases short and J 5 bases short, with 12 bases between. The CDR3 loop is CATRRGNEQYF. The CDR3 bases are TGTGCCACCCGTCGAGGAAACGAGCAGTACTTC.

The chain uses TRBV18 and TRBJ1-2, with 7 bases lining up with TRBD1. The germline V gene has CDR1 KGHSH and CDR2 LQKENI. The CDR3 covers 15 residues. J gave up 4 bases and V 3 bases, and 8 bases lay outside the gene matches. For the CDR3, the DNA is TGTGCCAGCTCACCCGACGACAGGGAACTCTATGGCTACACCTTC. Its protein is CASSPDDRELYGYTF. Supplemented by reference TRBV18 and TRBJ1-2, the full variable domain reads NAGVMQNPRHLVRRRGQEARLRCSPMKGHSHVYWYRQLPEEGLKFMVYLQKENIIDESGMPKERFSAEFPKEGPSILRIQQVVRGDSAAYFCASSPDDRELYGYTFGSGTRLTVV.

The rearrangement links TRBV5-4 to TRBJ2-2, with 7 bases fitting TRBD1. CDR1 is SGHNT and CDR2 is YYREEE in the germline V gene (reference sequence). This CDR3 is built from 16 residues. Losses at the gene ends were 3 bases for V and 0 bases for J; bases not matched to a gene: 5. This CDR3 is CASSSKGAPNTGELFF. The CDR3 region has the DNA TGTGCCAGCAGCTCTAAGGGGGCGCCGAACACCGGGGAGCTGTTTTTT.

This chain connects TRBV9 to TRBJ1-1, with a weak D call TRBD1 (6 bases). CDR3 length equals 16 residues. The germline V gene encodes CDR1 SGDLS and CDR2 YYNGEE. V lost 0 bases and J lost 2, with 14 bases in between. CDR3 coding DNA: TGTGCCAGCAGCGTAGCAGCGGGGGGACAAAACACTGAAGCTTTCTTT. Translation gives CASSVAAGGQNTEAFF. The full variable domain, rest sourced from reference TRBV9 and TRBJ1-1, is DSGVTQTPKHLITATGQRVTLRCSPRSGDLSVYWYQQSLDQGLQFLIQYYNGEERAKGNILERFSAQQFPDLHSELNLSSLELGDSALYFCASSVAAGGQNTEAFFGQGTRLTVV.

This chain joins TRBV6-5 and TRBJ1-2; the match to TRBD1 covers 10 bases. The CDR3 contains 15 residues. J lost 4 bases, V lost 7 bases, and 9 bases had no gene match. Germline-derived CDR1 and CDR2 are MNHEY and SVGAGI. This CDR3 reads CASMETGGLPYGYTF. For the CDR3, the DNA is TGTGCCAGCATGGAGACAGGGGGCCTACCCTATGGCTACACCTTC.

About this clone: A much bigger clone sits one base away, suggesting this may be a read error. Within the sample, other DNA sequences also encode this same CDR3. The genes are TRBV7-3 and TRBJ1-6; D perhaps matches TRBD1 (6 bases). Germline assignment: CDR1 SGHTA and CDR2 FQGTGA. There are 15 residues in the CDR3. Trimming removed 7 bases from V and 5 bases from J, with 15 bases in between. The CDR3: CASTGTGLHNSPLHF. The DNA of the CDR3 is TGTGCCAGCACTGGAACAGGGTTACATAATTCACCCCTCCACTTT.

The chain carries TRBV21-1 and TRBJ2-7; the tabulated D call, TRBD2, remains unverified against the DNA. TRBV21-1 is noted as a pseudogene. The CDR3 runs 15 residues. CDR3: CASSKVRVRTYEQYF. The DNA of the CDR3 is TGTGCCAGCAGCAAAGTGCGGGTGAGGACCTACGAGCAGTACTTC.

V usage is TRBV6-5 and J usage is TRBJ1-4, with 7 bases that match TRBD1. V dropped 2 bases and J dropped 4; count of bases not matched to a gene: 7. Germline V gene sequence: CDR1 MNHEY, CDR2 SVGAGI. The CDR3 runs 16 residues. The chain's CDR3 is CASSYGGGVSNEKLFF. The CDR3 DNA sequence: TGTGCCAGCAGTTACGGAGGGGGCGTTAGTAATGAAAAACTGTTTTTT.